This TCR beta chain was captured by sequencing in a study of HIV-infected patients and healthy controls. Germline CDR1 reads MDHEN; CDR2 reads SYDVKM. The CDR3 runs 15 residues. Deletions cut 1 base from V and 2 bases from J, with 12 bases between. cDNA was made from 500 ng RNA using alpha and beta constant primers. Using multiplexing indices, alpha and beta chain libraries were generated apart by chain-specific third strand synthesis. TCRdb re-derived calls from the 5' RACE reads in MiXCR, one entry per CDR3 protein. Of some 6,900 distinct CDR3 sequences listed, roughly 9.8% were seen once; the top ten hold around 27%. Whole blood was used without fractionation, so all unsorted peripheral T cells were included. This clonotype is labeled as medium-sized.

Sequenced here: blood, sampled before antiretroviral therapy. The chain combines TRBV28 with TRBJ2-7, with unresolved D. The source of this sequence is an adult with HIV infection. CDR3 DNA sequence: TGTGCCAGCAGTTTATCAATGGGGAACCCCTACGAGCAGTACTTC. Translated: CASSLSMGNPYEQYF.